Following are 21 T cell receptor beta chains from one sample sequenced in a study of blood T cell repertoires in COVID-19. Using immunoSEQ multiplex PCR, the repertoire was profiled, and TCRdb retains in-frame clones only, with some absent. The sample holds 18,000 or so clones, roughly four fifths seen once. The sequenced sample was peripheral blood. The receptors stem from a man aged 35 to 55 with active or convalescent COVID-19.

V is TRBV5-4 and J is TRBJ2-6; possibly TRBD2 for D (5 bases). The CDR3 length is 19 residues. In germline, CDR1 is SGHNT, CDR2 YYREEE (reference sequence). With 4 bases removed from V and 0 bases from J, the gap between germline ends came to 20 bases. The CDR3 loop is CASSPGVGRLASGANVLTF. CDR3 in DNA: TGTGCCAGCAGCCCGGGCGTGGGCAGGCTAGCCTCTGGGGCCAACGTCCTGACTTTC.

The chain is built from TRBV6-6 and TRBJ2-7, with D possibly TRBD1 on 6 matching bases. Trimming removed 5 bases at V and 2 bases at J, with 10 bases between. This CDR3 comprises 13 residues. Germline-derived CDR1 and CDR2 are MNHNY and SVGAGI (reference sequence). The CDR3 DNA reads TGTGCCAGCAGTCCGGGACACCCCTACGAGCAGTACTTC. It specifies CASSPGHPYEQYF.

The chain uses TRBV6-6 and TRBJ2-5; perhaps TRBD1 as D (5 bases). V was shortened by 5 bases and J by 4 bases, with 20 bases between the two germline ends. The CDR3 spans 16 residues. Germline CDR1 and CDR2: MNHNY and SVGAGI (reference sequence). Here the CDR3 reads CASSNTNQGIRETQYF. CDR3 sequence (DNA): TGTGCCAGCAGTAATACTAATCAGGGAATCCGAGAGACCCAGTACTTC.

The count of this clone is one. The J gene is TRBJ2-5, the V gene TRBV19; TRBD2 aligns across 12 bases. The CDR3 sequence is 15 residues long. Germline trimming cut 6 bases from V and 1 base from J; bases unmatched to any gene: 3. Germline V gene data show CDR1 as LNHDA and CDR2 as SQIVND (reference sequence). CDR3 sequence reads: CASSPLAGGQETQYF. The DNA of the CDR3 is TGTGCCAGTAGCCCACTAGCGGGGGGCCAAGAGACCCAGTACTTC.

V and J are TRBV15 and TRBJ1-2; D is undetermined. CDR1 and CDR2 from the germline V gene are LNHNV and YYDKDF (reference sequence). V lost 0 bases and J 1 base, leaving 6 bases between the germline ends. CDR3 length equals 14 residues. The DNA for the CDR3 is TGTGCCACCAGCAGAGAGAGAATTAACTATGGCTACACCTTC. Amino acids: CATSRERINYGYTF.

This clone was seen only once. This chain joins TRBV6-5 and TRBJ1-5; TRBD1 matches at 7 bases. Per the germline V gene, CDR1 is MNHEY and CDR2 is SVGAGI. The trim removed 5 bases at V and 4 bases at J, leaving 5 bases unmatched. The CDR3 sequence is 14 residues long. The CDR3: CASSNRGSNQPQHF. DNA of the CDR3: TGTGCCAGCAGTAACAGGGGTAGTAATCAGCCCCAGCATTTT.

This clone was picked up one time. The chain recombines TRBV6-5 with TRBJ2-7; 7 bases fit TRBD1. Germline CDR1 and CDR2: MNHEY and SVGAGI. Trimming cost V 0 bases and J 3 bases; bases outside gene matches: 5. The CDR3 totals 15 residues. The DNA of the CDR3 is TGTGCCAGCAGTTACTCGGGGCAGGGGGTCTACGAGCAGTACTTC. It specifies CASSYSGQGVYEQYF.

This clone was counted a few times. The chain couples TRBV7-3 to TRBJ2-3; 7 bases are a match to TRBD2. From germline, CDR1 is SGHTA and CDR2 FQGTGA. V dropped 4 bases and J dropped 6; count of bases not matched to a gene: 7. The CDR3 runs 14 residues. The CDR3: CASSSGLFTDTQYF. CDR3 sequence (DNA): TGTGCCAGCAGCTCGGGACTATTCACGGATACGCAGTATTTT.

The CDR3 loop is CASSSLAGATTQYF. The CDR3 coding sequence is TGTGCCAGCAGCTCGCTAGCGGGGGCGACGACCCAGTACTTC. J is TRBJ2-5 and V is TRBV4-2, with TRBD2 matching over 10 bases. Per germline, CDR1 LGHNA and CDR2 YNFKEQ. V was clipped by 5 bases and J by 7 bases; unmatched bases: 7. The CDR3 is 14 residues long.

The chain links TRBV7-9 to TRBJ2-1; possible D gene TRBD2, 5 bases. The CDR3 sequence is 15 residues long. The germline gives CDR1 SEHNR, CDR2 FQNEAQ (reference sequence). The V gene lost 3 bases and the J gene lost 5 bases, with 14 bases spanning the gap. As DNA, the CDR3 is TGTGCCAGCAGCTTGAGGGAATTTCGGGACAATGAGCAGTTCTTC. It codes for CASSLREFRDNEQFF.

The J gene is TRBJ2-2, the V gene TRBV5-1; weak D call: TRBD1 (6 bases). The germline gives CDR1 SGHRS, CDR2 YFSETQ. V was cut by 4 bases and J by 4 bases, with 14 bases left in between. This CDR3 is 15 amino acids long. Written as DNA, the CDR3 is TGCGCCAGCAGCATGGTACAGGGCGGCACCGGGGAGCTGTTTTTT. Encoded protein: CASSMVQGGTGELFF.

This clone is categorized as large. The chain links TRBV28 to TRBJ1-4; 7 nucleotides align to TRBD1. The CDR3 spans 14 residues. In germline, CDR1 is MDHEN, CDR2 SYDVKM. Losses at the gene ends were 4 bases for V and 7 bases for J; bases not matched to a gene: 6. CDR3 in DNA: TGTGCCAGCAGTTGGACAGAGGGGGCTGAAAAACTGTTTTTT. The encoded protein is CASSWTEGAEKLFF.

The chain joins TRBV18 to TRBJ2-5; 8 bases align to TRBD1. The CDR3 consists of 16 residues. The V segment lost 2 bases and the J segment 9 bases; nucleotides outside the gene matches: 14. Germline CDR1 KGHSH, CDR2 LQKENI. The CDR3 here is CASSPAGTGVQVPQYF. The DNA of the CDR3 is TGTGCCAGCTCACCAGCCGGGACAGGAGTCCAAGTGCCCCAGTACTTC.

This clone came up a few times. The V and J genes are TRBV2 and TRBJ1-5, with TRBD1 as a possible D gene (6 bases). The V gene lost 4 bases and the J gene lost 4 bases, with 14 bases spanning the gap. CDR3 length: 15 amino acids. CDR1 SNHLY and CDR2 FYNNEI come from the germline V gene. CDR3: CASSALQGFNQPQHF. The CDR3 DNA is TGTGCCAGCAGTGCTTTGCAGGGGTTTAATCAGCCCCAGCATTTT.

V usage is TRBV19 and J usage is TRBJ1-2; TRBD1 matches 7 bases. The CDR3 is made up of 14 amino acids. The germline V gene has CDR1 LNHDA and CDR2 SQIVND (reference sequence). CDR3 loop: CATAVGQDNYGYTF. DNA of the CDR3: TGTGCGACGGCCGTAGGACAGGATAACTATGGCTACACCTTC.

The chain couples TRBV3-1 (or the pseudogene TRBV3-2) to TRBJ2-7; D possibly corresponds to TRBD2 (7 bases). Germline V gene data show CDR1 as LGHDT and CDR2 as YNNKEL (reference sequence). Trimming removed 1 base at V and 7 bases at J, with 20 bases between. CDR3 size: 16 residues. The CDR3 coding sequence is TGTGCCAGCAGCCAAGCAATCTACCGGGGGGCCGGGGAGCAGTACTTC. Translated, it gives CASSQAIYRGAGEQYF.

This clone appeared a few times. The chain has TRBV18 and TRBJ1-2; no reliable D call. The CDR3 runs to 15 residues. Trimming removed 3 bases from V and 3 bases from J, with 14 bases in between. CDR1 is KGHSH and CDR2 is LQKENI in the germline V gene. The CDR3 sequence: CASSPAGLQDYGYTF. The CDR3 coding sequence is TGTGCCAGCTCACCGGCGGGGTTGCAGGACTATGGCTACACCTTC.

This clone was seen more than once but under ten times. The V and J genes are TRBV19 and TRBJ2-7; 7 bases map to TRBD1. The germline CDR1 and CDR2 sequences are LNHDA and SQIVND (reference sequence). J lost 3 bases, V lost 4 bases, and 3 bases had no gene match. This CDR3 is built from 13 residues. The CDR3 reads CASSRQGGYEQYF. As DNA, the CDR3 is TGTGCCAGTAGTAGACAGGGTGGCTACGAGCAGTACTTC.

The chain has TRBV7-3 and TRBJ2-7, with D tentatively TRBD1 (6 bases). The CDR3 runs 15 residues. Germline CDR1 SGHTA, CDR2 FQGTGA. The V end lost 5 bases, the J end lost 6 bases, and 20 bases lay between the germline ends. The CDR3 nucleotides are TGTGCCAGCAGCGCAGAGAGGGGGTCGGTTTCCGAGCAGTACTTC. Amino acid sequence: CASSAERGSVSEQYF.

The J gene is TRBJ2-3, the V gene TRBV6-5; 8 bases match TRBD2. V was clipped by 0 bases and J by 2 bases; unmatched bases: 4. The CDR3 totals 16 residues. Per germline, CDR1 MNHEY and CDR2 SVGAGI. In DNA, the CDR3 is TGTGCCAGCAGTTACTCCACGGGGGGGCCCACAGATACGCAGTATTTT. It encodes CASSYSTGGPTDTQYF.

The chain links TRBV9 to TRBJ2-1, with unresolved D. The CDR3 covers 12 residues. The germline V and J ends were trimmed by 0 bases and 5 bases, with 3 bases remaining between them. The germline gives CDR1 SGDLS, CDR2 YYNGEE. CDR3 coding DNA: TGTGCCAGCAGCGTAGGCGACAATGAGCAGTTCTTC. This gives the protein CASSVGDNEQFF.